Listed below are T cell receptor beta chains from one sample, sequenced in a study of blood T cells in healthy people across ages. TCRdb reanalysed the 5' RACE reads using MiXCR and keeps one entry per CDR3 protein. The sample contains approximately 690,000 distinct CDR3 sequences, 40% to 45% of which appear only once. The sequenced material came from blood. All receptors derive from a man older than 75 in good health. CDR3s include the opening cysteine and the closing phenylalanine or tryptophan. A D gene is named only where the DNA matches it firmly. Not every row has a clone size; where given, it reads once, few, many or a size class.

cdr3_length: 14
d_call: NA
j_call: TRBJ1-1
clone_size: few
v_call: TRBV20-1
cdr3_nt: TGCAGTGCTAGCCTGGACGGCCGGAACACTGAAGCTTTCTTT
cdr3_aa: CSASLDGRNTEAFF

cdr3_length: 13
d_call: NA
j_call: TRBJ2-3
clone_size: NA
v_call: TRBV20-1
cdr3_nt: TGCAGTGCTAGACACGGGAGCACAGATACGCAGTATTTT
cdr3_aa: CSARHGSTDTQYF

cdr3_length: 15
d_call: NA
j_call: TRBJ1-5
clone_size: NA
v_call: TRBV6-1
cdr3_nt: TGTGCCAGCAGGGAGCCGACAGGCTCGGGGCAGCCCCAGCATTTT
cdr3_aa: CASREPTGSGQPQHF

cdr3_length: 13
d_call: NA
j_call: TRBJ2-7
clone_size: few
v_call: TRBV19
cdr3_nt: TGTGCCAGTAGTCACCGTCCAACCTACGAGCAGTACTTC
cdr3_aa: CASSHRPTYEQYF

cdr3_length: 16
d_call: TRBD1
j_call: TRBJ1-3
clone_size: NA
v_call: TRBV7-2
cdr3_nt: TGTGCCAGCAGCTTAGCGCAGACAGGGGGTCAGGACACCATATATTTT
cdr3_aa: CASSLAQTGGQDTIYF

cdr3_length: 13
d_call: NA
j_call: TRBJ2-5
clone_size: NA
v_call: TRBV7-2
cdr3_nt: TGTGCCAGCAGCGGAGGGTTTGGGAAGACCCGGTACTTC
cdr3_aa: CASSGGFGKTRYF

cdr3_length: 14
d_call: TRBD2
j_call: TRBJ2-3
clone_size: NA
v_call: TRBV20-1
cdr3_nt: TGCAGTGCTGACAAGCGGGGCGTCACAGATACGCAGTATTTT
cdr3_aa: CSADKRGVTDTQYF

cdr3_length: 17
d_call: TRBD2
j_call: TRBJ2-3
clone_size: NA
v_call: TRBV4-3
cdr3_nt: TGCGCCAGCAGCCAAGAAGGGGCTAGCGGGAGGGCAGATACGCAGTATTTT
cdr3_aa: CASSQEGASGRADTQYF

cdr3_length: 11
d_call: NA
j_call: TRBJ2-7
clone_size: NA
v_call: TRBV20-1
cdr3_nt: TGCAGTGCTAGAGGTCGAGGGGAGCAGTACTTC
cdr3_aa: CSARGRGEQYF

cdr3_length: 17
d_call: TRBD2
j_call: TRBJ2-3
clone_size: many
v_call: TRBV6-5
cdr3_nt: TGTGCCAGCAGTTACTCGATAGGGGGACTAGTGCAAGATACGCAGTATTTT
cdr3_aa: CASSYSIGGLVQDTQYF

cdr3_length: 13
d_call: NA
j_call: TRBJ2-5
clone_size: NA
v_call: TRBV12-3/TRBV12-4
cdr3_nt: TGTGCCAGCAGTCGCAGGGCCAAAGCGACCCAGTACTTC
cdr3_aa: CASSRRAKATQYF

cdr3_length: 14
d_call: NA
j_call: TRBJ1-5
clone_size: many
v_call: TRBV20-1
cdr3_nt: TGCAGTGCTGTCGACCCTGCCGGACGACAGCCCCAGCATTTT
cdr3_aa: CSAVDPAGRQPQHF

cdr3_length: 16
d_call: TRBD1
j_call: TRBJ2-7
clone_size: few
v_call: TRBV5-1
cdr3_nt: TGCGCCGGCAGCCGGATCGCCGGGACAGGCGACTACGAGCAGTACTTC
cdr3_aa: CAGSRIAGTGDYEQYF

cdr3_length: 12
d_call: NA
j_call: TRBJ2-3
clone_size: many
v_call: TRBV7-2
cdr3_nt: TGTGCCAGCAGCTTTTACACAGATACGCAGTATTTT
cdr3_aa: CASSFYTDTQYF